This TCR beta chain was obtained from a study of cytomegalovirus exposure and HLA in healthy donors. The PCR was carried out with 60 Vbeta primers and 13 Jbeta primers. Libraries were prepared by immunoSEQ multiplex PCR; TCRdb keeps only in-frame clonotypes and omits some of them. The profile shows around 190,000 clones, around 75% of them singletons. The J segment lost 3 bases and the V segment lost 8 bases, leaving 11 bases of the junction unmatched. Germline CDR1 and CDR2: MNHEY and SVGAGI. CDR3 length: 15 residues. The sequencing sample was made of PBMCs. This receptor was identified in a female donor in good health and CMV-seronegative. The genes are TRBV6-5 and TRBJ2-3; 7 positions agree with TRBD2. CDR3 bases: TGTGCCAGCGGACCAGTAGCGGGTAGTACAGATACGCAGTATTTT. This encodes CASGPVAGSTDTQYF.